This section outlines one TCR beta chain sequence together with its context. Its antigen is not known. The CDR3 is 12 residues long. Germline-derived CDR1 and CDR2 are LGHDT and YNNKEL (reference sequence). Between the trimmed V and J ends, which lost 6 bases and 5 bases, there was a span of 10 bases. Assay: immunoSEQ multiplex PCR; the TCRdb copy retains only in-frame clones and omits some. The top ten hold about 0.6% of the sample, which has more than 150,000 clones, roughly 92% seen once. The data were obtained in a study of T cell responses to AZD1222 COVID-19 vaccine. Background on the study: Second-dose schedules of about 4 or about 12 weeks were combined.

General study results and limits: Unmutated regions of variants are reportedly targeted by nearly half of spike-specific TCRs. Without day 14 samples, only post-peak T cell repertoires were studied.

The starting material was peripheral blood, obtained on day 0 of AZD1222 vaccination. The TCR sequence derives from an adult in good health. This sequence joins TRBV3-1 (or the pseudogene TRBV3-2) and TRBJ2-5; the D gene is possibly TRBD1 (5 bases). CDR3 amino acids: CASRRRGETQYF. In DNA, the CDR3 is TGTGCCAGCAGACGTAGGGGTGAGACCCAGTACTTC.